These 11 T cell receptor beta chains came from one sample sequenced in a study of Ad26.COV2.S vaccination and SARS-CoV-2 variants. The sample's treatment: some 20 received Ad26.COV2.S at low or high dose, single or two shots; roughly 5 received placebo; per-sample allocation not given. Day 63 after the first injection of vaccine or placebo was the sampling time. TCRdb keeps only in-frame clones here, not all; method: immunoSEQ multiplex PCR. The table has just over 350,000 clones, 70% to 90% seen once. The sample here was peripheral blood, taken in a trial of Ad26.COV2.S vaccine versus placebo. These receptors were obtained from a person aged 18-65 years who received the Ad26.COV2.S COVID-19 vaccine or a placebo.

The chain is built from TRBV27 and TRBJ2-5, with 9 bases aligning to TRBD2. Germline V CDR1 and CDR2: MNHEY, SMNVEV (reference sequence). This CDR3 region has 15 residues. J was trimmed by 4 bases and V by 3 bases; bases with no gene match: 6. CDR3 coding DNA: TGTGCCAGCAGTTTGATAGCGGGGGCGGTAGAGACCCAGTACTTC. This encodes CASSLIAGAVETQYF.

The genes are TRBV14 and TRBJ2-1; 8 bases are shared with TRBD2. CDR1 is SGHDN and CDR2 is FVKESK in the germline V gene. Trimming at V came to 4 bases and at J to 7 bases, leaving 6 bases not matched to a gene. The CDR3 length is 14 residues. The CDR3 bases are TGTGCCAGCAGCCGGAGCGGGAGTGGGAATGAGCAGTTCTTC. Protein: CASSRSGSGNEQFF.

In its sample, this clone was seen once. This chain links TRBV6-6 with TRBJ2-3, with TRBD2 matching over 10 bases. V dropped 2 bases and J dropped 2; count of bases not matched to a gene: 4. CDR1 and CDR2 (germline): MNHNY, SVGAGI (reference sequence). The CDR3 length is 16 residues. The CDR3 protein is CASSYQSGGATDTQYF. The CDR3 nucleotides are TGTGCCAGCAGTTACCAAAGCGGGGGGGCCACAGATACGCAGTATTTT.

V usage is TRBV10-3 and J usage is TRBJ2-7; 8 bases are shared with TRBD2. Trimming at V came to 0 bases and at J to 4 bases, leaving 5 bases not matched to a gene. The CDR3 length is 15 residues. Germline V gene sequence: CDR1 ENHRY, CDR2 SYGVKD. In DNA, the CDR3 is TGTGCCATCAGTGAGTCGCCGGGAGGGCCTTACGAGCAGTACTTC. Its translation: CAISESPGGPYEQYF.

The CDR3 loop is CASTGGAGAYEQYF. The CDR3 DNA sequence: TGTGCCAGCACCGGGGGGGCAGGAGCCTACGAGCAGTACTTC. This chain uses TRBV6-5 with TRBJ2-7; 8 bases match TRBD2. The germline gives CDR1 MNHEY, CDR2 SVGAGI. V lost 7 bases, J lost 2 bases, and 7 bases stayed unmatched. This CDR3 comprises 14 residues.

This chain connects TRBV1 to TRBJ1-2. TRBV1 is a pseudogene. The CDR3 length is 16 residues. CDR3 nucleotides: TGCACCAAACACCCAGAAGAGGAGGAGTCACGAAATGGCTACACCTTC. It yields the protein CTKHPEEEESRNGYTF.

The J gene is TRBJ2-3, the V gene TRBV19; maybe TRBD1 (6 bases). CDR3 size: 14 residues. CDR1 is LNHDA, CDR2 SQIVND, per germline (reference sequence). V lost 3 bases and J lost 4, with 11 bases in between. CDR3 residues: CASSISGVPDTQYF. Here the CDR3 DNA reads TGTGCCAGTAGTATTTCAGGGGTCCCAGATACGCAGTATTTT.

The genes are TRBV3-1 (or the pseudogene TRBV3-2) and TRBJ2-1; 10 bases map to TRBD2. Germline assignment: CDR1 LGHDT and CDR2 YNNKEL (reference sequence). The CDR3 is 19 amino acids. Trimming took 7 bases from V and 4 from J; bases not matched to a gene: 19. The CDR3 loop is CASNSGGAVAGGPYNEQFF. The CDR3, as DNA: TGTGCCAGCAACTCAGGGGGGGCGGTAGCGGGAGGACCGTACAATGAGCAGTTCTTC.

The rearrangement links TRBV2 to TRBJ2-3, with 10 bases that match TRBD2. This CDR3 is built from 14 residues. The germline V gene has CDR1 SNHLY and CDR2 FYNNEI. Trimming took 5 bases from V and 5 from J; bases not matched to a gene: 4. CDR3 protein: CASSTSGEVDTQYF. The CDR3 DNA sequence: TGTGCCAGCAGTACTAGCGGGGAAGTAGATACGCAGTATTTT.

This chain links TRBV5-1 with TRBJ2-5; TRBD1 or TRBD2 may be the D gene (7 bases each). V was trimmed by 4 bases and J by 2 bases, leaving 15 bases between them. The CDR3 is 15 residues long. Germline CDR1 is SGHRS and CDR2 is YFSETQ. CDR3: CASSAGGAGQETQYF. Written as DNA, the CDR3 is TGCGCCAGCAGCGCAGGGGGGGCCGGACAAGAGACCCAGTACTTC.

V gene TRBV18 combines with J gene TRBJ1-6; TRBD1 might be the D (6 bases). The length of the CDR3 is 17 residues. Per the germline V gene, CDR1 is KGHSH and CDR2 is LQKENI. Trimming shortened V by 3 bases and J by 5 bases, and 17 bases separated the two germline ends. CDR3 nucleotide sequence: TGTGCCAGCTCACCTCGGCAAGGGGGGGGAAATAATTCACCCCTCCACTTT. Its protein product is CASSPRQGGGNNSPLHF.